This TCR beta chain was found in a study of blood T cell repertoires in COVID-19. Background on the study: Researchers got acute and convalescent COVID-19 samples from the United States, Italy and Spain. Sources were T cells, B-cell-depleted T cells, or PBMCs; the material itself was cDNA or gDNA.

This CDR3 is built from 13 residues. Looked up from germline, CDR1 is SGHNT and CDR2 is YENEEA. Trimming pared 9 bases from V and 7 bases from J, leaving 18 bases between. As originally analysed: Reference gene primer amplification gave estimated nucleated cell counts. The protocol was immunoSEQ multiplex PCR, while the TCRdb copy is restricted to in-frame clones and leaves out a portion. V, J and clone size were drawn from that table, and D and trimming were deduced from the DNA. The data show about 87,000 clones, roughly 80% seen once. The TCR was taken from a woman older than 75 with active or convalescent COVID-19. The sample consisted of peripheral blood. The chain couples TRBV11-3 to TRBJ1-2; the D gene is possibly TRBD1 (6 bases). The CDR3 region is CASHADRGGGYTF. The CDR3 bases are TGTGCCAGTCACGCCGACAGAGGGGGTGGCTACACCTTC.